This TCR beta chain was obtained from a study of OX40 agonist ivuxolimab in advanced cancers. Background on the study: Of mixed ages from 23 to 79 and averaging roughly 66 years, the group was 65% to 85% male.

The study's findings and limits: CD4+ T cells averaged fewer expanded clones than CD8+ T cells.

For this clone: Its antigen is still unknown.

Using immunoSEQ multiplex PCR, the repertoire was profiled, and TCRdb retains in-frame clones only, with some absent. The data hold around 67,000 clones, with approximately 90% observed a single time. In germline, CDR1 is SGHTA, CDR2 FQGNSA. The junction had 13 bases not matched to a gene; V was cut back by 1 base and J by 5 bases. CDR3 size: 18 residues. The material was CD4+ or CD8+ T cells sorted from blood, obtained in a trial of the OX40 agonist ivuxolimab. The clonotype was recovered from an adult with an advanced solid tumor such as melanoma, head and neck, liver or kidney cancer. The chain is built from TRBV7-2 and TRBJ2-7; 11 bases are shared with TRBD2. Here the CDR3 reads CASSLGLLSGRAMNEQYF. For the CDR3, the DNA is TGTGCCAGCAGCTTAGGCCTTCTTAGCGGGAGGGCCATGAACGAGCAGTACTTC.